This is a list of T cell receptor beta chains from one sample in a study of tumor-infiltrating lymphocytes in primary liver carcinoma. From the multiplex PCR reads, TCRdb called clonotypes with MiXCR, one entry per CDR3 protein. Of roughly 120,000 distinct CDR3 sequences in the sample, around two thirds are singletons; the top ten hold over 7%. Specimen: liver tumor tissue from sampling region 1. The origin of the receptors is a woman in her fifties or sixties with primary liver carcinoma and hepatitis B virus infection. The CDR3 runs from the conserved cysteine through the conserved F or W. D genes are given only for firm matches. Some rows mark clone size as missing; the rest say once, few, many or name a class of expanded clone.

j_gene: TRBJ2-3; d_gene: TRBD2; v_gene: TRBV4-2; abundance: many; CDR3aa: CASSQDYVAGHTDTQYF; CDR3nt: TGTGCCAGCAGCCAAGATTATGTAGCGGGCCACACAGATACGCAGTATTTT
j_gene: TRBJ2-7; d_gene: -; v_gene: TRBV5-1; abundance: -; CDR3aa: CASSLEYGYEQYF; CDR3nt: TGCGCCAGCAGCTTGGAGTATGGCTACGAGCAGTACTTC
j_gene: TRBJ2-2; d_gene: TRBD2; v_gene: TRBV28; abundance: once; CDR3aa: CVNSPGGGYTGELFF; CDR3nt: TGTGTCAACAGCCCGGGGGGAGGGTACACCGGGGAGCTGTTTTTT
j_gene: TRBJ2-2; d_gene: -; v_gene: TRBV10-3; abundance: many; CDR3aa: CAIRDLNTGELFF; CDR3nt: TGTGCCATCCGGGACTTGAACACCGGGGAGCTGTTTTTT
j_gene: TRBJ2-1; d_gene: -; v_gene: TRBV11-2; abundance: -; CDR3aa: CASSLDWNLNEQFF; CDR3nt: TGTGCCAGCAGCTTAGATTGGAACCTCAATGAGCAGTTCTTC
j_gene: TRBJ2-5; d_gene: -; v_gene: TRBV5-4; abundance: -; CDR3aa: CAGSLRLAQETQYF; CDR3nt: TGTGCCGGCAGCTTGAGGCTGGCGCAAGAGACCCAGTACTTC
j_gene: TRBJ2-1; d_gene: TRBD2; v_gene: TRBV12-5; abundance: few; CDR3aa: CASGLAGVINEQFF; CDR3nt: TGTGCTAGTGGTTTAGCGGGGGTTATCAATGAGCAGTTCTTC
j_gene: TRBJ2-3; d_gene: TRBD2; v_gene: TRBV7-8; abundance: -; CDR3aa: CVSSLMGGRSGTQYF; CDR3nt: TGTGTCAGCAGCTTAATGGGCGGGAGATCGGGTACGCAGTATTTT
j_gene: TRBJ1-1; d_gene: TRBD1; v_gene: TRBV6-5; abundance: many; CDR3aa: CASNHRGRNTEAFF; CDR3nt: TGTGCCAGCAACCACAGGGGACGGAACACTGAAGCTTTCTTT
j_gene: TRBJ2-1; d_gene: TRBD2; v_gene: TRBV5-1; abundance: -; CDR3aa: CASSLPGLGTNEQFF; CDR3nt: TGCGCCAGCAGCCTACCCGGACTAGGCACAAATGAGCAGTTCTTC
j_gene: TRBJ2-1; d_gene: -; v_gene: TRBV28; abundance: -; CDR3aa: CASSAGFSGEQFF; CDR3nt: TGTGCCAGCTCCGCGGGGTTTTCAGGTGAGCAGTTCTTC
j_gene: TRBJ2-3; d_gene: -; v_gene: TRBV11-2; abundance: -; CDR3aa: CTSSILRADMQYF; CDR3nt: TGTACCAGCAGCATACTTAGGGCAGATATGCAGTATTTT
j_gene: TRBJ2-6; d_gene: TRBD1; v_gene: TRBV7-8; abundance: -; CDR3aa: CASSQGQGRSGANVQTF; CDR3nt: TGTGCCAGCAGCCAGGGACAGGGACGCTCTGGGGCCAACGTCCAGACTTTC
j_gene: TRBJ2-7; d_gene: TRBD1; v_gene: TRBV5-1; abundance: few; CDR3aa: CASSLALGTGRAYEQYF; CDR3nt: TGCGCCAGTAGCTTGGCCCTCGGGACAGGGAGGGCCTACGAGCAGTACTTC
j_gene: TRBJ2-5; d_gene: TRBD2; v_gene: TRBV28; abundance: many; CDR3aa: CASSLYLAGQETQYF; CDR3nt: TGTGCCAGCAGTTTATACCTAGCGGGACAAGAGACCCAGTACTTC
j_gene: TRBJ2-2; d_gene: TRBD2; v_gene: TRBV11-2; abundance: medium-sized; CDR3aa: CASSRRTSGTGELFF; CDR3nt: TGTGCCAGCAGCCGCAGGACTAGCGGAACCGGGGAGCTGTTTTTT
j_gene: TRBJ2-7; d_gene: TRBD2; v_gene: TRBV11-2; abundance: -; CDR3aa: CASIPQPPGLAGYGQYF; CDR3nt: TGTGCCAGCATCCCCCAACCGCCGGGACTAGCGGGCTACGGGCAGTACTTC
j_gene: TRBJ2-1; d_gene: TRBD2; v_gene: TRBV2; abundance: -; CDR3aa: CASSSGRGFYNEQFF; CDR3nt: TGTGCCAGCTCTAGCGGGAGGGGGTTCTACAATGAGCAGTTCTTC
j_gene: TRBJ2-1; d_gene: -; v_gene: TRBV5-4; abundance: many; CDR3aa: CASSLRHLDNEQFF; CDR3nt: TGTGCCAGCAGCTTAAGACACCTTGACAATGAGCAGTTCTTC
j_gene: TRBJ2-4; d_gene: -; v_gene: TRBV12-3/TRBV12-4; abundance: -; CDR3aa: CASSVEDGNIQYF; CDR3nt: TGTGCCAGCAGCGTTGAGGACGGAAACATTCAGTACTTC
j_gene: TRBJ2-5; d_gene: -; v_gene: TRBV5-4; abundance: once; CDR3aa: CASSWVTKGGQETQYF; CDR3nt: TGTGCCAGCAGCTGGGTGACTAAGGGCGGCCAAGAGACCCAGTACTTC
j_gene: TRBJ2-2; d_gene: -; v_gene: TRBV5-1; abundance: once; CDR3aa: CASRPRGQLSTGELFF; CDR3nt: TGCGCCAGCAGACCCCGGGGGCAACTGAGCACCGGGGAGCTGTTTTTT
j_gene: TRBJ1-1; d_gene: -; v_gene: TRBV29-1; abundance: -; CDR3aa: CSVGPGSGLRGNTETFF; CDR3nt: -
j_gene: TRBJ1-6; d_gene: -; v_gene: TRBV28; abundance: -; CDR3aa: CASSPAGGYNSPLHF; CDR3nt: TGTGCCAGCAGTCCGGCAGGAGGTTATAATTCACCCCTCCACTTT
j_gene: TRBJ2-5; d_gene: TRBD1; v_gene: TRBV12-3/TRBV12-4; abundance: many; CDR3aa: CASSFGNRGGETQYF; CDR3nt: TGTGCCAGCAGTTTCGGTAACAGGGGTGGTGAGACCCAGTACTTC
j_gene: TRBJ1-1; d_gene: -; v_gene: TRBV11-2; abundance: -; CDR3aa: CSSNLRVDWDAFF; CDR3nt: TGTTCCAGCAACTTGAGAGTGGACTGGGATGCTTTCTTT
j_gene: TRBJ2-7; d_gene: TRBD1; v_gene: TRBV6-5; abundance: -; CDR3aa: CASSFRDRVAEQYF; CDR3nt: TGTGCCAGCAGTTTCCGAGACAGGGTTGCCGAGCAGTACTTC
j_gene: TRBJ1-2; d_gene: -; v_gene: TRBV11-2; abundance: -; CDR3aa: CTSSLEGTSCESYTF; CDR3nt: TGTACCAGCAGCTTAGAGGGCACCTCATGTGAAAGCTACACCTTC
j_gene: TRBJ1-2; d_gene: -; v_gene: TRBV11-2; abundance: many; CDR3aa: CASSLDPGGRYGYTF; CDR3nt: TGTGCCAGCAGCTTAGACCCCGGGGGGCGATACGGCTACACCTTC
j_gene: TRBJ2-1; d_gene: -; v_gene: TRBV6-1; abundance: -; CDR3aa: CAGSERDGQCNEQFF; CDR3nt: TGTGCCGGCAGTGAGAGGGACGGACAGTGCAATGAGCAGTTCTTC
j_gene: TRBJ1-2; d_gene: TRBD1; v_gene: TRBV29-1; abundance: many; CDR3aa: CSVSTGALYGYTF; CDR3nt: TGCAGCGTTTCGACAGGGGCCCTCTATGGCTACACCTTC
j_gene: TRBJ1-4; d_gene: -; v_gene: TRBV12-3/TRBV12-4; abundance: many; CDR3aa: CASSPGGEKLFF; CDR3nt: TGTGCCAGCAGTCCCGGGGGTGAAAAACTGTTTTTT
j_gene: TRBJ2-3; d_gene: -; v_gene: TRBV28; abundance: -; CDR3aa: CASRDGNPGDTRYF; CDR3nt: TGTGCCAGCAGGGACGGGAACCCAGGGGATACGCGGTATTTT
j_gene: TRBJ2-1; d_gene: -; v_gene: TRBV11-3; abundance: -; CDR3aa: CASVHTRRDEQFF; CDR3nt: TGTGCCAGCGTTCATACCCGGAGGGATGAGCAGTTCTTC
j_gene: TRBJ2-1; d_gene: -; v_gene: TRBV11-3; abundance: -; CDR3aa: CASSLPLGGDEQLF; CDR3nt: TGTGCCAGCAGCTTACCCCTTGGGGGAGATGAGCAGCTCTTC
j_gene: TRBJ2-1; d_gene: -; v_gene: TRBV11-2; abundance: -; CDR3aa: CTSSLMGGIYDEQLF; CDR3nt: TGTACCAGCAGCTTAATGGGCGGGATTTACGATGAGCAGTTGTTC
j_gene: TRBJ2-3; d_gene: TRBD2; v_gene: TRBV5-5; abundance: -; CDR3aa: CASSLVGGGRSNQPQYF; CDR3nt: TGTGCCAGCAGCTTGGTCGGGGGGGGCCGAAGCAATCAGCCCCAGTATTTT
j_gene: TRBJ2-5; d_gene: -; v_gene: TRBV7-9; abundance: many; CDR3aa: CASSLLAETQYF; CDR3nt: TGTGCCAGCAGCTTACTAGCGGAGACCCAGTACTTC
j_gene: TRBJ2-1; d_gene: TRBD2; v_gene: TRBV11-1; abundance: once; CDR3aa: CSSSFGLAGDNEQFF; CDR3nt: TGCTCCAGCAGCTTCGGACTAGCGGGAGACAATGAGCAGTTCTTC
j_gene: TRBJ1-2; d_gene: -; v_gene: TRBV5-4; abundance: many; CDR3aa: CASSLPPGRRYHHYGYTF; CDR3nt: TGTGCCAGCAGCTTGCCCCCGGGCAGGCGATACCACCACTATGGCTACACCTTC
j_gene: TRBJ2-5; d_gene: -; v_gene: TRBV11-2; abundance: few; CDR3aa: CACSWPMRQETRYF; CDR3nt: TGTGCCTGCAGCTGGCCCATGCGACAAGAGACCCGGTACTTC
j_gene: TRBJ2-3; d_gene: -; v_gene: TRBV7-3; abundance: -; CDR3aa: CASSVTASTGTQYF; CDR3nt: TGTGCCAGCAGCGTAACGGCGAGCACAGGTACGCAGTATTTT
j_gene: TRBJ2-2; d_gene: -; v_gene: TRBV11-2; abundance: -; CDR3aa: CASSGGLGGVLFF; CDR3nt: TGTGCCAGCAGCGGGGGTTTAGGCGGTGTGCTGTTTTTT
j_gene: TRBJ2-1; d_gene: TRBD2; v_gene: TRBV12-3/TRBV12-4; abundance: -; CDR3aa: CASRPSGREDEQFF; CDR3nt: TGTGCCAGCAGACCTAGCGGGAGGGAGGATGAGCAGTTCTTC
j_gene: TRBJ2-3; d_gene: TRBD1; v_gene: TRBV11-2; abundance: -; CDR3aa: CANSPGTGADTQYF; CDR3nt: TGTGCCAACAGTCCGGGGACAGGAGCAGATACGCAGTATTTT
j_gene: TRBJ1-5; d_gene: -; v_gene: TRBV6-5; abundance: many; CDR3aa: CASGEGGNSNQPQHF; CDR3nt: TGTGCCAGCGGTGAGGGGGGTAACTCGAATCAGCCCCAGCATTTT
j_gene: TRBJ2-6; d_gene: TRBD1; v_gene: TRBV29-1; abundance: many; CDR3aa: CSVEAPPGTGDTGANVLTF; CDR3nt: TGCAGCGTTGAAGCCCCCCCCGGGACAGGGGATACTGGGGCCAACGTCCTGACTTTC
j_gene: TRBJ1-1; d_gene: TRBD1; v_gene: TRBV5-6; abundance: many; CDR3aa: CASSWDRGSGEAFF; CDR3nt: TGTGCCAGCAGCTGGGACAGGGGGTCTGGAGAAGCTTTCTTT
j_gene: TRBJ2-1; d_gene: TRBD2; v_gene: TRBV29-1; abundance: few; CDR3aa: CSVEATSGSRDGQFF; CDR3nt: TGCAGCGTTGAAGCGACTAGCGGGAGTAGGGATGGGCAGTTCTTC
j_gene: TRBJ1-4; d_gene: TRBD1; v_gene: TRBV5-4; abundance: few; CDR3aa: CASSTRQGRSEKLFF; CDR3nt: TGTGCCAGCAGCACTAGACAGGGGAGGAGTGAAAAACTGTTTTTT
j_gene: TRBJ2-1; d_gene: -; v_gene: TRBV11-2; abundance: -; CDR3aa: CACSIGKTAYNEQFF; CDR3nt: TGTGCCTGCAGCATAGGCAAGACAGCCTACAATGAGCAGTTCTTC
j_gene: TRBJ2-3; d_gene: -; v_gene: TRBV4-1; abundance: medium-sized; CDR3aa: CASSRTRDPDTQYF; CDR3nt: TGCGCCAGCAGCCGAACCAGGGACCCAGATACGCAGTATTTT
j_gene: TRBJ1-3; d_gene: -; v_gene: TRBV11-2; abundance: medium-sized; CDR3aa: CASSFPGGNTIYF; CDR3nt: TGTGCCAGCAGCTTCCCCGGCGGAAACACCATATATTTT
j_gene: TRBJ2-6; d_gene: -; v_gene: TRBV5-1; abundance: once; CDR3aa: CASSLLGGNSGANVLTF; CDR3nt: TGCGCCAGCAGCTTGTTGGGAGGTAACTCTGGGGCCAACGTCCTGACTTTC
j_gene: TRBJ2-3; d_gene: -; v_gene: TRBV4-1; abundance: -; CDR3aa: CASSPIVGNLPRRTDTQYF; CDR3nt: TGCGCCAGCAGCCCCATCGTGGGAAACCTCCCCCGGCGGACAGATACGCAATATTTT
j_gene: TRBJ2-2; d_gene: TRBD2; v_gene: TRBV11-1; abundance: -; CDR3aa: CAGSSGGQNAGELLF; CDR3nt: TGTGCCGGCAGCTCGGGAGGTCAGAACGCCGGGGAGCTGTTATTT
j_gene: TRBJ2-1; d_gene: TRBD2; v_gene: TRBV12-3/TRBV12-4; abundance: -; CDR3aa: CASSFVRLAGGNEQFF; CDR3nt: TGTGCCAGCAGTTTCGTGAGACTAGCGGGAGGGAATGAGCAGTTCTTC